A single sample gave rise to the 28 T cell receptor beta chains below, sequenced in a study of cytomegalovirus exposure and HLA in healthy donors. TCRdb keeps only in-frame clones here, not all; method: immunoSEQ multiplex PCR. This sample has roughly 130,000 clones, with roughly 86% found just once. Specimen: PBMCs. These receptors originate from a man in his thirties or forties in good health and CMV-seronegative.

The rearrangement links TRBV14 to TRBJ2-5; the D is unclear. CDR3 length: 11 amino acids. Trimming took off 4 bases at V and 5 bases at J, with 5 bases between the two ends. The V gene's germline CDR1 is SGHDN and CDR2 FVKESK. The CDR3 DNA reads TGTGCCAGCAGCCTGAGCGAGACCCAGTACTTC. Translation: CASSLSETQYF.

The V and J genes are TRBV18 and TRBJ1-5; 7 bases are shared with TRBD1. CDR3 length equals 18 residues. V shed 2 bases, J shed 0 bases, and the junction held 10 bases outside the gene matches. The germline gives CDR1 KGHSH, CDR2 LQKENI. The CDR3 sequence: CASSPTYRGVDSNQPQHF. CDR3 in DNA: TGTGCCAGCTCACCAACCTACAGGGGAGTTGATAGCAATCAGCCCCAGCATTTT.

The sample holds a few counts of this clone. This chain connects TRBV11-2 to TRBJ1-5; weak D call: TRBD1 (5 bases). CDR1 and CDR2 from the germline V gene are SGHAT and FQNNGV. The V and J ends lost 5 bases and 7 bases respectively, with 9 bases between them. The CDR3 length is 12 residues. The CDR3 DNA sequence: TGTGCCAGCAGCCCAGGGTACCAGCCCCAGCATTTT. Translation gives CASSPGYQPQHF.

This sequence joins TRBV29-1 and TRBJ2-1; a weak D match, TRBD1 (5 bases). The CDR3 covers 13 residues. V was shortened by 7 bases and J by 3 bases, with 13 bases between the two germline ends. The V gene's germline CDR1 is SQVTM and CDR2 ANQGSEA. In nucleotides, the CDR3 is TGCAGCGCCAGGGATCCAGGCTACAATGAGCAGTTCTTC. It codes for CSARDPGYNEQFF.

The rearrangement links TRBV25-1 to TRBJ2-3, with 8 positions matching TRBD2. Germline-derived CDR1 and CDR2 are MGHDK and SYGVNS. The CDR3 totals 16 residues. The ends lost 5 bases at V and 2 bases at J; junction bases unmatched: 9. CDR3 in DNA: TGTGCCAGCAGTTCCCTAGCGGGTCCTTACACAGATACGCAGTATTTT. Translating gives CASSSLAGPYTDTQYF.

CDR3 in amino acids: CASSRWTSGAYNEQFF. The CDR3 DNA follows: TGCGCCAGCAGTCGGTGGACTAGCGGAGCCTACAATGAGCAGTTCTTC. The chain couples TRBV23-1 to TRBJ2-1, with 10 bases aligning to TRBD2. TRBV23-1 is identified as an open reading frame with a role that is uncertain. J lost 2 bases, V lost 4 bases, and 5 bases had no gene match. The CDR3 is 16 amino acids.

The chain uses TRBV15 and TRBJ1-1; no clear D. There are 14 residues in the CDR3. Trimming stripped 3 bases from V and 1 base from J, with 9 bases between. Germline assignment: CDR1 LNHNV and CDR2 YYDKDF (reference sequence). CDR3 DNA sequence: TGTGCCACCAGCAGGGAGGATAGGAACACTGAAGCTTTCTTT. Its protein product is CATSREDRNTEAFF. The full variable domain, in which reference TRBV15 and TRBJ1-1 provide the parts outside the CDR3, is DAMVIQNPRYQVTQFGKPVTLSCSQTLNHNVMYWYQQKSSQAPKLLFHYYDKDFNNEADTPDNFQSRRPNTSFCFLDIRSPGLGDTAMYLCATSREDRNTEAFFGQGTRLTVV.

Regarding this clone: The sample has other DNA sequences that encode this CDR3 too. The V call is TRBV5-1, the J call TRBJ2-1; possibly TRBD2 for D (6 bases). V lost 0 bases to trimming and J lost 6 bases, with 13 bases between them. Germline V CDR1 and CDR2: SGHRS, YFSETQ. The CDR3 is made up of 15 amino acids. The CDR3 is CASSLAGGTGNEQFF. The CDR3 nucleotides are TGCGCCAGCAGCTTGGCCGGCGGGACCGGCAATGAGCAGTTCTTC.

The V call is TRBV27, the J call TRBJ1-1; D possibly corresponds to TRBD1 (5 bases). CDR1 is MNHEY and CDR2 is SMNVEV in the germline V gene (reference sequence). CDR3 length: 14 amino acids. Deletions cut 3 bases from V and 4 bases from J, with 12 bases between. Written as DNA, the CDR3 is TGTGCCAGCAGTTTTCGCGGTAGGGGCACTGAAGCTTTCTTT. This translates into CASSFRGRGTEAFF.

This rearrangement joins TRBV5-1 to TRBJ2-7; 9 bases match TRBD1. The CDR3 is 18 amino acids. After removal of 3 bases from V and 0 bases from J, the junction contained 13 bases not matched to a gene. Germline CDR1 and CDR2: SGHRS and YFSETQ. This CDR3 reads CASSSTLIGTGISYEQYF. For the CDR3, the DNA is TGCGCCAGCAGCTCCACCCTAATCGGGACAGGGATCTCCTACGAGCAGTACTTC.

The chain has TRBV5-1 and TRBJ2-7, with TRBD2 identical over 11 bases. The length of the CDR3 is 20 residues. CDR1 is SGHRS and CDR2 is YFSETQ in the germline V gene. Trimming removed 1 base from V and 2 bases from J; junction bases left unmatched: 17. DNA for the CDR3: TGCGCCAGCAGCTTGCATTTAGACAGTTTGACTAGCGGGATTACCTACGAGCAGTACTTC. Translating it yields CASSLHLDSLTSGITYEQYF.

The chain recombines TRBV5-1 with TRBJ1-2; D not resolved. Trimming stripped 0 bases from V and 1 base from J, with 16 bases between. Looked up from germline, CDR1 is SGHRS and CDR2 is YFSETQ. CDR3 length equals 17 residues. The DNA of the CDR3 is TGCGCCAGCAGCTTGGGTGGCCGACAAGTGGATAACTATGGCTACACCTTC. The encoded protein is CASSLGGRQVDNYGYTF. The full variable domain, rest sourced from reference TRBV5-1 and TRBJ1-2, is KAGVTQTPRYLIKTRGQQVTLSCSPISGHRSVSWYQQTPGQGLQFLFEYFSETQRNKGNFPGRFSGRQFSNSRSEMNVSTLELGDSALYLCASSLGGRQVDNYGYTFGSGTRLTVV.

DNA of the CDR3: TGTGCCAGCAGTGATATAGTAAGGAGCACTGAAGCTTTCTTT. Encoded protein: CASSDIVRSTEAFF. The chain uses TRBV25-1 and TRBJ1-1; D unresolved. CDR1 is MGHDK and CDR2 is SYGVNS in the germline V gene. The CDR3 length is 14 residues. The V end lost 3 bases, the J end lost 4 bases, and 12 bases lay between the germline ends.

The CDR3 region has the DNA TGTGCCAGCAGGGCTGGGCGGGGAACGAACACCGGGGAGCTGTTTTTT. Protein sequence: CASRAGRGTNTGELFF. V gene TRBV2 combines with J gene TRBJ2-2; TRBD2 might be the D (6 bases). This CDR3 has 16 residues. Trimming pared 6 bases from V and 0 bases from J, leaving 14 bases between. Per germline, CDR1 SNHLY and CDR2 FYNNEI.

The chain couples TRBV14 to TRBJ1-2, with D possibly TRBD1 on 6 matching bases. The V end lost 4 bases, the J end lost 9 bases, and 12 bases lay between the germline ends. The CDR3 is 12 residues long. From germline, CDR1 is SGHDN and CDR2 FVKESK. As DNA, the CDR3 is TGTGCCAGCAGCCGACAACGGGACAGCTACACCTTC. Its protein product is CASSRQRDSYTF.

This clone was recorded a few times. This rearrangement joins TRBV2 to TRBJ2-3, with 7 bases lining up with TRBD2. J was trimmed by 5 bases and V by 4 bases; bases with no gene match: 0. The CDR3 sequence is 12 residues long. Germline lookup yields CDR1 SNHLY and CDR2 FYNNEI. The CDR3 coding sequence is TGTGCCAGCAGTGCGGGGGGAGATACGCAGTATTTT. It codes for CASSAGGDTQYF.

This rearrangement joins TRBV5-1 to TRBJ2-6; perhaps TRBD1 as D (6 bases). V gave up 4 bases and J gave up 0 bases, with 11 bases separating them. The CDR3 runs to 16 residues. Germline loops: CDR1 SGHRS, CDR2 YFSETQ. The CDR3 region is CASSPRQDSGANVLTF. CDR3 nucleotides: TGCGCCAGCAGCCCAAGACAGGACTCTGGGGCCAACGTCCTGACTTTC.

The gene calls are TRBV6-5 and TRBJ2-6; 7 nucleotides match TRBD2. CDR1 and CDR2 from the germline V gene are MNHEY and SVGAGI. The CDR3 runs to 15 residues. The V gene end was trimmed by 4 bases and the J gene end by 1 base; junction bases not matched to a gene: 1. CDR3 in amino acids: CASSSGGSGANVLTF. CDR3 DNA: TGTGCCAGCAGTTCGGGGGGATCTGGGGCCAACGTCCTGACTTTC.

The chain recombines TRBV11-3 with TRBJ2-1; 10 nucleotides match TRBD1. V shed 2 bases and J 7 bases; nucleotides not matched to a gene: 8. Germline V lookup: CDR1 SGHNT, CDR2 YENEEA. The CDR3 consists of 16 residues. CDR3 bases: TGTGCCAGCAGCTTAATCTCGGGACAGGGGAGGAATGAGCAGTTCTTC. Its protein is CASSLISGQGRNEQFF.

This chain joins TRBV4-1 and TRBJ2-2; the D gene is possibly TRBD1 (6 bases). Germline V gene lookup returns CDR1 MGHRA and CDR2 YSYEKL. Trimming left V 5 bases short and J 3 bases short, with 19 bases between. The CDR3 is 17 amino acids. The CDR3 coding sequence is TGCGCCAGCAGCGACATCCAGGGGACGAGGGACACCGGGGAGCTGTTTTTT. Amino acids: CASSDIQGTRDTGELFF.

The rearrangement links TRBV27 to TRBJ2-7; 9 nucleotides agree with TRBD1. V was clipped by 6 bases and J by 2 bases; unmatched bases: 8. The CDR3 extends over 15 amino acids. Germline V gives CDR1 MNHEY, CDR2 SMNVEV (reference sequence). CDR3 region: CASSITGTGPYEQYF. The DNA of the CDR3 is TGTGCCAGCAGCATAACCGGGACAGGGCCCTACGAGCAGTACTTC.

The V and J genes are TRBV30 and TRBJ2-1, with a tentative D call TRBD1 (7 bases). Per the germline V gene, CDR1 is GTSNPN and CDR2 is SVGIG (reference sequence). The CDR3 runs 15 residues. The V end lost 3 bases, the J end lost 4 bases, and 16 bases lay between the germline ends. CDR3 bases: TGTGCCTGGAGGCAAGCCAGGGGGACTTACAATGAGCAGTTCTTC. Its translation: CAWRQARGTYNEQFF.

J is TRBJ2-1 and V is TRBV19, with TRBD1 matching 10 bases. This CDR3 contains 17 residues. Trimming removed 0 bases from V and 4 bases from J; junction bases left unmatched: 6. CDR1 is LNHDA and CDR2 is SQIVND in the germline V gene (reference sequence). CDR3 coding DNA: TGTGCCAGTAGTATAGATGGACAGGGGGAGACGTACAATGAGCAGTTCTTC. The encoded protein is CASSIDGQGETYNEQFF.

The chain combines TRBV7-9 with TRBJ2-7, with 9 bases fitting TRBD2. The germline CDR1 and CDR2 sequences are SEHNR and FQNEAQ (reference sequence). The CDR3 is 15 amino acids. The junction had 9 bases not matched to a gene; V was cut back by 5 bases and J by 4 bases. The chain's CDR3 is CASSDPTSGFYEQYF. In DNA, the CDR3 is TGTGCCAGCAGCGACCCAACTAGCGGGTTTTACGAGCAGTACTTC. Full variable domain (outside the CDR3, taken from reference TRBV7-9 and TRBJ2-7): DTGVSQNPRHKITKRGQNVTFRCDPISEHNRLYWYRQTLGQGPEFLTYFQNEAQLEKSRLLSDRFSAERPKGSFSTLEIQRTEQGDSAMYLCASSDPTSGFYEQYFGPGTRLTVT.

This chain joins TRBV6-5 and TRBJ1-5; the D gene is possibly TRBD1 (5 bases). V gave up 5 bases and J gave up 7 bases, with 12 bases separating them. The CDR3 runs to 13 residues. Germline loops: CDR1 MNHEY, CDR2 SVGAGI. The CDR3, as DNA: TGTGCCAGCAGTCGGGACTTTTCGCAGCCCCAGCATTTT. This translates into CASSRDFSQPQHF.

V is TRBV10-3 and J is TRBJ1-5; no clear D. V was trimmed by 0 bases and J by 4 bases, leaving 13 bases between them. CDR3 length: 16 residues. Per the germline V gene, CDR1 is ENHRY and CDR2 is SYGVKD. As DNA, the CDR3 is TGTGCCATCAGTGAGTCTTGGTTACAGCAAAATCAGCCCCAGCATTTT. This encodes CAISESWLQQNQPQHF.

This clone has only a few counts. The chain has TRBV6-5 and TRBJ2-7; weak D call: TRBD1 (6 bases). Germline assignment: CDR1 MNHEY and CDR2 SVGAGI. Trimming removed 4 bases from V and 6 bases from J, with 13 bases in between. The CDR3 covers 13 residues. CDR3 region: CASSWGPQGEQYF. DNA of the CDR3: TGTGCCAGCAGTTGGGGGCCACAGGGCGAGCAGTACTTC.

This rearrangement joins TRBV19 to TRBJ2-1; TRBD2 aligns across 12 bases. The junction had 12 bases not matched to a gene; V was cut back by 6 bases and J by 6 bases. This CDR3 spans 17 amino acids. CDR1 LNHDA and CDR2 SQIVND come from the germline V gene (reference sequence). CDR3 sequence: CASSPLAGGYKGNEQFF. In nucleotides, the CDR3 is TGTGCCAGTAGCCCACTAGCGGGAGGTTATAAGGGCAATGAGCAGTTCTTC. The entire variable domain, with the rest obtained from reference TRBV19 and TRBJ2-1, is as follows: DGGITQSPKYLFRKEGQNVTLSCEQNLNHDAMYWYRQDPGQGLRLIYYSQIVNDFQKGDIAEGYSVSREKKESFPLTVTSAQKNPTAFYLCASSPLAGGYKGNEQFFGPGTRLTVL.